Listed here are 16 T cell receptor beta chains from one sample, sequenced in a study of T cell responses to AZD1222 COVID-19 vaccine (dated by TCRdb to the early 2020s). Receptors were amplified or captured by the immunoSEQ multiplex PCR assay. This is the immuneACCESS table as TCRdb keeps it, with only in-frame sequences that have V and J called. A part of the clones is gone; compared with another copy, unresolved V genes explain less than half, and the rest is unexplained. This sample holds some 160,000 clones; roughly 90% were observed only once. In total, the top ten clones hold about 1.6% of the sample. The time point label here, explained by the study, means: baseline before first vaccination. The material sequenced was peripheral blood, taken on day 0 of AZD1222 vaccination. These receptors originate from an adult in good health.

V gene TRBV6-5 combines with J gene TRBJ1-6; D unresolved. This CDR3 contains 15 residues. Germline V gene sequence: CDR1 MNHEY, CDR2 SVGAGI. The V end lost 5 bases, the J end lost 5 bases, and 13 bases lay between the germline ends. CDR3 protein: CASSPRAQDNSPLHF. Here the CDR3 DNA reads TGTGCCAGCAGTCCACGGGCCCAGGATAATTCACCCCTCCACTTT.

This clone appeared once. The rearrangement joins TRBV5-1 to TRBJ1-2, with 9 bases identical to TRBD1. This CDR3 spans 14 amino acids. The germline V gene has CDR1 SGHRS and CDR2 YFSETQ. V shed 4 bases and J 5 bases; nucleotides not matched to a gene: 6. The CDR3 DNA is TGCGCCAGCAGCCCGGGACAGGGAAGATATGGCTACACCTTC. It is translated as CASSPGQGRYGYTF.

In nucleotides, the CDR3 is TGTGCCAGTACCTCGGACAGGGGAGGGGCCGGGGAGCTGTTTTTT. Its protein is CASTSDRGGAGELFF. This chain connects TRBV19 to TRBJ2-2, with TRBD1 identical over 9 bases. Germline-derived CDR1 and CDR2 are LNHDA and SQIVND (reference sequence). J was trimmed by 6 bases and V by 7 bases; bases with no gene match: 9. CDR3 length equals 15 residues.

The rearrangement joins TRBV19 to TRBJ2-2; the D call may be TRBD1 or TRBD2 (5 bases each). The V gene lost 6 bases and the J gene lost 6 bases, with 17 bases spanning the gap. The germline V gene has CDR1 LNHDA and CDR2 SQIVND (reference sequence). The CDR3 contains 15 residues. The CDR3 nucleotides read TGTGCCAGTAGACCGCCCGGGGCCGTGCCCGGGGAGCTGTTTTTT. Amino acids: CASRPPGAVPGELFF.

The chain couples TRBV27 to TRBJ2-4; D unresolved. In germline, CDR1 is MNHEY, CDR2 SMNVEV (reference sequence). This CDR3 spans 13 amino acids. V gave up 2 bases and J gave up 8 bases, with 10 bases separating them. As DNA, the CDR3 is TGTGCCAGCAGTTTACCGCCCCGGGACATTCAGTACTTC. Translated: CASSLPPRDIQYF.

The chain couples TRBV5-5 to TRBJ1-2; D unresolved. The CDR3 spans 14 residues. Trimming cost V 4 bases and J 6 bases, with 16 bases left between them. Germline V gene data show CDR1 as SGHKS and CDR2 as YYEKEE (reference sequence). CDR3 residues: CASSTSRASNGYTF. For the CDR3, the DNA is TGTGCCAGCAGCACCAGTAGGGCCTCTAATGGCTACACCTTC.

This chain joins TRBV2 and TRBJ2-7; D perhaps matches TRBD1 (5 bases). Germline V lookup: CDR1 SNHLY, CDR2 FYNNEI. V lost 6 bases to trimming and J lost 0 bases, with 9 bases between them. The CDR3 is made up of 13 amino acids. This CDR3 reads CASSDSRSYEQYF. In DNA, the CDR3 is TGTGCCAGCAGCGACAGTCGCTCCTACGAGCAGTACTTC.

The chain combines TRBV2 with TRBJ1-5; D is possibly TRBD1 (5 bases). V lost 7 bases and J lost 0, with 10 bases in between. The CDR3 runs 14 residues. The germline gives CDR1 SNHLY, CDR2 FYNNEI. The CDR3 coding sequence is TGTGCCAGCAACAGACAGACTAGCAATCAGCCCCAGCATTTT. Protein sequence: CASNRQTSNQPQHF.

The V gene is TRBV4-1, the J gene TRBJ2-3; TRBD1 aligns across 8 bases. The CDR3 runs to 15 residues. V gave up 4 bases and J gave up 3 bases; unmatched junction bases: 6. Germline-derived CDR1 and CDR2 are MGHRA and YSYEKL. The chain's CDR3 is CASSPGQGATDTQYF. In nucleotides, the CDR3 is TGCGCCAGCAGCCCCGGTCAGGGGGCAACAGATACGCAGTATTTT.

The CDR3 bases are TGTGCCAGCTCACCACAGGGGGAGGCCACTGAAGCTTTCTTT. This gives the protein CASSPQGEATEAFF. The chain recombines TRBV18 with TRBJ1-1, with D possibly matching TRBD1 (6 bases). Trimming pared 1 base from V and 4 bases from J, leaving 10 bases between. Germline V gene lookup returns CDR1 KGHSH and CDR2 LQKENI. The CDR3 covers 14 residues.

The rearrangement uses TRBV7-2 and TRBJ1-5; D perhaps matches TRBD1 (5 bases). Germline CDR1 is SGHTA and CDR2 is FQGNSA. Trimming shortened V by 1 base and J by 7 bases, and 11 bases separated the two germline ends. The CDR3 loop spans 14 amino acids. For the CDR3, the DNA is TGTGCCAGCAGCTTAGAGGCAGGGAGGCAGCCCCAGCATTTT. The encoded protein is CASSLEAGRQPQHF.

This chain joins TRBV4-2 and TRBJ2-1, with 7 bases aligning to TRBD2. The germline CDR1 and CDR2 sequences are LGHNA and YNFKEQ. CDR3 size: 17 residues. The ends lost 1 base at V and 0 bases at J; junction bases unmatched: 6. CDR3: CASSQGLALSSYNEQFF. CDR3 coding DNA: TGTGCCAGCAGCCAAGGACTAGCTCTTAGCTCCTACAATGAGCAGTTCTTC.

A single count supports this clone. The rearrangement joins TRBV7-9 to TRBJ1-4, with D perhaps TRBD1 (6 bases). V shed 2 bases and J shed 3 bases, with 13 bases lying between them. Germline CDR1 and CDR2: SEHNR and FQNEAQ (reference sequence). This CDR3 region has 16 residues. CDR3 protein: CASSLKAGVANEKLFF. The CDR3 DNA reads TGTGCCAGCAGCTTAAAGGCAGGGGTGGCTAATGAAAAACTGTTTTTT.

The chain links TRBV7-6 to TRBJ2-2, with D perhaps TRBD1 or TRBD2 (5 bases each). The germline gives CDR1 SGHVS, CDR2 FNYEAQ. CDR3 length equals 16 residues. Deletions cut 0 bases from V and 7 bases from J, with 15 bases between. CDR3 sequence (DNA): TGTGCCAGCAGCTTAGCCGCCGGGACCCCTGGCGGGGAGCTGTTTTTT. Its protein product is CASSLAAGTPGGELFF.

V usage is TRBV6-5 and J usage is TRBJ2-2; tentative D call: TRBD1 (5 bases). CDR1 is MNHEY, CDR2 SVGAGI, per germline. CDR3 length: 16 amino acids. Trimming removed 2 bases at V and 7 bases at J, with 17 bases between. CDR3 coding DNA: TGTGCCAGCAGTTACCTCGGCAGGGCGATTGGCGGGGAGCTGTTTTTT. It encodes CASSYLGRAIGGELFF.

J is TRBJ2-3 and V is TRBV6-5; 7 bases are a match to TRBD2. The CDR3 totals 14 residues. The V gene's germline CDR1 is MNHEY and CDR2 SVGAGI. The V segment lost 6 bases and the J segment 0 bases; nucleotides outside the gene matches: 3. The CDR3 DNA follows: TGTGCCAGCAGCGGGGGGAGTAGCACAGATACGCAGTATTTT. Its protein product is CASSGGSSTDTQYF.